The 3 T cell receptor beta chains below come from one sample, sequenced in a study of beta chain features in type 1 diabetes (dated by TCRdb to the late 2010s). The investigation overall reported the following: A moderate but significant shortening of TCRB CDR3 length was observed in type 1 diabetes patients in all four CD4+ subsets.

These TCRs are of unknown antigen specificity. Libraries were prepared through the immunoSEQ multiplex PCR assay. All of the isolated RNA was reverse transcribed with the High Capacity cDNA Reverse Transcription Kit, so expressed TCRB transcripts were sequenced. The clones in this table, taken by TCRdb from immuneACCESS, are in-frame only. Not every clone is retained; where verified, under half of the shortfall comes from an unresolved V gene, and the cause of the rest is unknown. The sample table contains about 190,000 clones; only one count was recorded for approximately 8.1% of them. Approximately 0.87% of the sample is held by the ten biggest clonotypes. The sequencing sample was made of central memory CD4+ T cells from blood. The receptor source for this set is a woman in her thirties or forties with type 1 diabetes.

This clone has ten or more counts. The chain joins TRBV5-4 to TRBJ2-6; TRBD1 aligns across 8 bases. J gave up 3 bases and V 1 base, and 9 bases lay outside the gene matches. The CDR3 contains 18 residues. The germline gives CDR1 SGHNT, CDR2 YYREEE (reference sequence). In nucleotides, the CDR3 is TGTGCCAGCAGCTTGTCCGGTGGACAGGGAAATGGGGCCAACGTCCTGACTTTC. This codes for CASSLSGGQGNGANVLTF.

This clone was detected only a few times. V usage is TRBV2 and J usage is TRBJ1-5; 7 bases are shared with TRBD1. Germline values: CDR1 SNHLY, CDR2 FYNNEI. This CDR3 contains 15 residues. Trimming at V came to 6 bases and at J to 4 bases, leaving 9 bases not matched to a gene. CDR3 bases: TGTGCCAGCAGACCCCGGACAGGTCCTAATCAGCCCCAGCATTTT. This codes for CASRPRTGPNQPQHF.

In this sample, this clone turned up a few times. CDR3 amino acids: CATSREVRTSYGYTF. The DNA of the CDR3 is TGTGCCACCAGCAGAGAGGTGAGGACAAGTTATGGCTACACCTTC. The rearrangement links TRBV15 to TRBJ1-2, with D possibly matching TRBD1 (5 bases). The CDR3 loop spans 15 amino acids. V was pared by 0 bases and J by 5 bases, with 13 bases between. CDR1 is LNHNV, CDR2 YYDKDF, per germline (reference sequence).